The 17 T cell receptor beta chains given below trace back to one sample, sequenced in a study of post-analysis software for immune sequencing data (dated by TCRdb to about 2015). Points the paper makes about the study in general: A handful of TRBV segments, including TRBV5-6, TRBV5-1 and TRBV20-1, were significantly more frequent in patients than controls.

These receptors' antigens are unknown. Library generation was performed with PCR. The reads were generated on an Illumina HiSeq 2500. To reduce PCR and sequencing biases, unique molecular identifiers were built into the TCR beta cDNA libraries. TCRdb applied fastp at Q25 and MiXCR to the public reads, then kept only in-frame beta chains. Identical CDR3 protein sequences are pooled into one entry, listed with their most common genes and DNA. The sample contains 740,000 or so distinct CDR3 sequences, under 70% of them found a single time. The ten largest make up about 4.8% of the sample. What was sequenced was blood. The receptors here all came from a girl aged 10 to 17 with multiple sclerosis.

The J gene is TRBJ1-5, the V gene TRBV12-5; TRBD1 agrees at 7 bases. Germline assignment: CDR1 LGHNT and CDR2 FRNRAP. The V segment lost 1 base and the J segment 1 base; nucleotides outside the gene matches: 10. This CDR3 region has 18 residues. The CDR3 region has the DNA TGTGCTAGTGGTTTGGCCGGAGGGGGCCGGGGAAGCAATCAGCCCCAGCATTTT. This translates into CASGLAGGGRGSNQPQHF.

This clonotype was found a few times. The chain combines TRBV6-1 with TRBJ2-6; no firm D call. The V gene lost 5 bases and the J gene lost 0 bases, with 11 bases spanning the gap. This CDR3 comprises 16 residues. CDR1 and CDR2 from the germline V gene are MNHNS and SASEGT. The CDR3 nucleotides read TGTGCCAGCAGTCCCTACACAAGCTCTGGGGCCAACGTCCTGACTTTC. Translating it yields CASSPYTSSGANVLTF.

The chain is built from TRBV12-3 or TRBV12-4 and TRBJ2-1; possible D gene TRBD1, 6 bases. Trimming pared 0 bases from V and 7 bases from J, leaving 13 bases between. The CDR3 consists of 15 residues. CDR3 loop: CASSLARLQGNEQFF. The DNA for the CDR3 is TGTGCCAGCAGTTTAGCGCGACTCCAGGGGAATGAGCAGTTCTTC.

V gene TRBV5-1 combines with J gene TRBJ2-1, with TRBD2 as a possible D gene (5 bases). This CDR3 is 17 amino acids long. Trimming cost V 2 bases and J 6 bases, with 21 bases left between them. Germline-derived CDR1 and CDR2 are SGHRS and YFSETQ. CDR3 sequence: CASSLERGRPWGNEQFF. In DNA, the CDR3 is TGCGCCAGCAGCTTAGAAAGAGGGCGCCCATGGGGCAATGAGCAGTTCTTC.

V and J are TRBV11-2 and TRBJ2-6, with 7 bases fitting TRBD1. CDR1 is SGHAT and CDR2 is FQNNGV in the germline V gene. V lost 6 bases, J lost 0 bases, and 14 bases stayed unmatched. CDR3 length equals 19 residues. The CDR3 region is CASRLFSRDSLSGANVLTF. The CDR3 DNA follows: TGTGCCAGCAGGCTTTTCTCCCGGGACAGCCTCTCTGGGGCCAACGTCCTGACTTTC. The entire variable domain, with the rest obtained from reference TRBV11-2 and TRBJ2-6, is as follows: EAGVAQSPRYKIIEKRQSVAFWCNPISGHATLYWYQQILGQGPKLLIQFQNNGVVDDSQLPKDRFSAERLKGVDSTLKIQPAKLEDSAVYLCASRLFSRDSLSGANVLTFGAGSRLTVL.

V gene TRBV7-9 combines with J gene TRBJ1-5; D possibly corresponds to TRBD1 (5 bases). Germline V gene lookup returns CDR1 SEHNR and CDR2 FQNEAQ (reference sequence). V gave up 5 bases and J gave up 10 bases, with 12 bases separating them. The CDR3 runs to 12 residues. In nucleotides, the CDR3 is TGTGCCAGCAGCAAAGACAGAAATCCCCAGCATTTT. Residues: CASSKDRNPQHF.

The chain combines TRBV5-1 with TRBJ2-7; D is uncertain. Germline V gene sequence: CDR1 SGHRS, CDR2 YFSETQ. This CDR3 region has 15 residues. Trimming removed 0 bases at V and 2 bases at J, with 12 bases between. CDR3 amino acids: CASSLGSPTPYEQYF. The CDR3 region has the DNA TGCGCCAGCAGCTTGGGTTCCCCGACCCCCTACGAGCAGTACTTC.

In its sample, this clonotype was seen a few times. The chain employs TRBV4-1 and TRBJ1-6; TRBD1 agrees at 8 bases. Germline assignment: CDR1 MGHRA and CDR2 YSYEKL. V shed 1 base, J shed 10 bases, and the junction held 6 bases outside the gene matches. The CDR3 consists of 15 residues. CDR3 DNA: TGCGCCAGCAGCCAAGCAGGGGGCCCCAGCTCACCCCTCCACTTT. Protein product: CASSQAGGPSSPLHF.

In its sample, this clonotype was seen a few times. The genes are TRBV5-1 and TRBJ1-2; D gene uncertain. Trimming removed 5 bases from V and 0 bases from J, with 14 bases in between. Germline V CDR1 and CDR2: SGHRS, YFSETQ. This CDR3 spans 15 amino acids. The CDR3 region has the DNA TGCGCCAGCAGACTCGAGGCAGCTACTAACTATGGCTACACCTTC. It specifies CASRLEAATNYGYTF.

The rearrangement joins TRBV29-1 to TRBJ1-1, with D perhaps TRBD1 (6 bases). Germline CDR1 and CDR2: SQVTM and ANQGSEA. CDR3 length: 14 amino acids. V lost 7 bases and J 1 base, leaving 16 bases between the germline ends. This CDR3 reads CSGLGHPQNTEAFF. Written as DNA, the CDR3 is TGCAGCGGCCTGGGACATCCACAGAACACTGAAGCTTTCTTT.

This clonotype was seen ten or more times. The V gene is TRBV5-1, the J gene TRBJ2-1, with a weak D call TRBD2 (5 bases). The length of the CDR3 is 11 residues. CDR1 is SGHRS and CDR2 is YFSETQ in the germline V gene. Trimming stripped 4 bases from V and 9 bases from J, with 8 bases between. CDR3 region: CASSEGGEQFF. Written as DNA, the CDR3 is TGCGCCAGCAGCGAGGGTGGTGAGCAGTTCTTC.

This clonotype was picked up a small number of times. The chain links TRBV6-1 to TRBJ1-1; D not certain. V was clipped by 1 base and J by 9 bases, with 12 bases between them. Germline V gene lookup returns CDR1 MNHNS and CDR2 SASEGT. The length of the CDR3 is 13 residues. CDR3 loop: CASSEVPRLQAFF. In DNA form, the CDR3 reads TGTGCCAGCAGTGAAGTACCGAGGTTACAAGCTTTCTTT.

This clonotype was counted a single time. The J gene is TRBJ2-7, the V gene TRBV3-1; 10 nucleotides line up with TRBD1. This CDR3 contains 15 residues. The germline CDR1 and CDR2 sequences are LGHDT and YNNKEL (reference sequence). Trimming cost V 8 bases and J 1 base; bases outside gene matches: 8. Here the CDR3 reads CASGPSGQGSYEQYF. The CDR3 DNA reads as TGTGCCAGCGGCCCGTCGGGACAGGGGTCCTACGAGCAGTACTTC.

This chain connects TRBV6-2 or TRBV6-3 to TRBJ1-4, with a possible D match to TRBD1 (5 bases). CDR3 length equals 17 residues. Trimming pared 6 bases from V and 3 bases from J, leaving 20 bases between. Germline-derived CDR1 and CDR2 are MNHEY and SVGEGT. The CDR3 DNA follows: TGTGCCAGCAGCTCTCGTCGGGAGGGACTCGCTAATGAAAAACTGTTTTTT. As protein: CASSSRREGLANEKLFF.

Regarding this clonotype: The final CDR3 position lacks the conserved phenylalanine or tryptophan, pointing to a likely read error. V is TRBV5-1 and J is TRBJ2-7; 7 bases agree with TRBD2. Germline CDR1 is SGHRS and CDR2 is YFSETQ. The CDR3 covers 14 residues. Trimming cost V 4 bases and J 6 bases; bases outside gene matches: 10. Written as DNA, the CDR3 is TGCGCCAGCAGCCCTGAAGGACTAGTTTCCGAGCAGTACTCC. Its protein product is CASSPEGLVSEQYS.

The chain carries TRBV20-1 and TRBJ2-5, with 11 positions matching TRBD1. CDR1 is DFQATT and CDR2 is SNEGSKA in the germline V gene (reference sequence). The CDR3 contains 17 residues. V lost 3 bases and J lost 11; bases outside the gene matches: 20. DNA of the CDR3: TGCAGTGCTAGGGGGCTATTGGACAGGGGGCTGGTCAATGAGCAGTACTTC. It codes for CSARGLLDRGLVNEQYF.

The chain combines TRBV7-6 with TRBJ2-7, with D tentatively TRBD1 (6 bases). The CDR3 runs to 18 residues. Trimming stripped 2 bases from V and 3 bases from J, with 23 bases between. Germline-derived CDR1 and CDR2 are SGHVS and FNYEAQ. The CDR3 loop reads CASSLKDLAGTRYYEQYF. CDR3 nucleotides: TGTGCCAGCAGCTTAAAGGACCTAGCCGGGACAAGATACTACGAGCAGTACTTC.